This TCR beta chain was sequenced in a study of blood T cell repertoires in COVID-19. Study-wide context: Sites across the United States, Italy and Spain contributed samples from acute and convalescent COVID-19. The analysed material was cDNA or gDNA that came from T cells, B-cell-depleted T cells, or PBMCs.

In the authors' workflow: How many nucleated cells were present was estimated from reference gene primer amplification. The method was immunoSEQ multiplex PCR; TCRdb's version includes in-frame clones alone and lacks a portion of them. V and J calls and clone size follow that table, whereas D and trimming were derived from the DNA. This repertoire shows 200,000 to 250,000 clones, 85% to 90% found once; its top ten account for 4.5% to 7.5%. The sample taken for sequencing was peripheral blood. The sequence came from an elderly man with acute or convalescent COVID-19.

The CDR3 DNA reads as TGTGCCAGCAGCTTGGGACCGGACAGGGCGAACACTGAAGCTTTCTTT. It yields the protein CASSLGPDRANTEAFF. V usage is TRBV5-5 and J usage is TRBJ1-1; 8 bases are a match to TRBD1. The V segment lost 0 bases and the J segment 1 base; nucleotides outside the gene matches: 5. The length of the CDR3 is 16 residues. Per germline, CDR1 SGHKS and CDR2 YYEKEE (reference sequence). The full variable domain, completed using reference TRBV5-5 and TRBJ1-1, is DAGVTQSPTHLIKTRGQQVTLRCSPISGHKSVSWYQQVLGQGPQFIFQYYEKEERGRGNFPDRFSARQFPNYSSELNVNALLLGDSALYLCASSLGPDRANTEAFFGQGTRLTVV.